This T cell receptor beta chain was profiled in a study of PD-1 blockade in classical Hodgkin lymphoma. A note on this clone: The antigen is unknown.

Every patient was affected by relapse after autologous stem cell transplantation, while exposure to brentuximab vedotin was not uniform. Out of thawed PBMCs, magnetic negative selection purified CD4+ T cells. Study-level findings and limits: A significant rise in TCR diversity by C4D1 was seen for CD4+ but not CD8+ cells.

Assay: immunoSEQ multiplex PCR; the TCRdb copy retains only in-frame clones and omits some. The sample includes about 7,000 clones, 80% of them seen just once. V lost 0 bases and J 10 bases, leaving 15 bases between the germline ends. The length of the CDR3 is 13 residues. CDR1 is GTSNPN, CDR2 SVGIG, per germline (reference sequence). This chain joins TRBV30 and TRBJ1-1; D unresolved. The source is a human donor with classical Hodgkin lymphoma. The specimen was CD4+ T cells from blood, collected at baseline. The CDR3 nucleotides read TGTGCCTGGAGTGTAAGTTTGCTAGGACGAGCTTTCTTT. This codes for CAWSVSLLGRAFF.